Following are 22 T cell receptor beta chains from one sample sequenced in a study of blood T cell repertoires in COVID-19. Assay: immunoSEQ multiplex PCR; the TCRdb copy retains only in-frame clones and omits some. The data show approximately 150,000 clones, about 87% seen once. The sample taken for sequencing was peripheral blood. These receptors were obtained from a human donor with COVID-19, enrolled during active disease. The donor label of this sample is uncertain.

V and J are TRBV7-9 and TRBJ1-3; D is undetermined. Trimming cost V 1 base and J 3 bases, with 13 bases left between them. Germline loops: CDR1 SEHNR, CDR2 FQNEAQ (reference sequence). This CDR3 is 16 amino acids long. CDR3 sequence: CASSLEAGIGGNTIYF. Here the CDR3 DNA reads TGTGCCAGCAGCTTAGAGGCGGGAATCGGTGGAAACACCATATATTTT.

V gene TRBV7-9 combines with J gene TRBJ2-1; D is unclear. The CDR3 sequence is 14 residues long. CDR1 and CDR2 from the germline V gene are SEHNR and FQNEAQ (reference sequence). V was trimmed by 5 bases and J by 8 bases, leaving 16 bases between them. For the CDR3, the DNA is TGTGCCAGCAGCCCACCCGCCTATATCGATGAGCAGTTCTTC. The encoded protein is CASSPPAYIDEQFF. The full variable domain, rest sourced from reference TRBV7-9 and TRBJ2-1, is DTGVSQNPRHKITKRGQNVTFRCDPISEHNRLYWYRQTLGQGPEFLTYFQNEAQLEKSRLLSDRFSAERPKGSFSTLEIQRTEQGDSAMYLCASSPPAYIDEQFFGPGTRLTVL.

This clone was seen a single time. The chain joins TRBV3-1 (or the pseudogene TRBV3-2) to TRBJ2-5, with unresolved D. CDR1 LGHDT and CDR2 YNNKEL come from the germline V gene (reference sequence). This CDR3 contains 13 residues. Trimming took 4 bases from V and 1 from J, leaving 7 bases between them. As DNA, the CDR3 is TGTGCCAGCAGCCTCCGAGGCCAAGAGACCCAGTACTTC. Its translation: CASSLRGQETQYF.

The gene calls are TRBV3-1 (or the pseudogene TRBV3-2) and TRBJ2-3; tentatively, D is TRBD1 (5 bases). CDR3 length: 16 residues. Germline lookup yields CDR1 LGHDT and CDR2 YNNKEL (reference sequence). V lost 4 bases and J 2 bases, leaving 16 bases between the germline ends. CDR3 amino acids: CASSPSPLGVTDTQYF. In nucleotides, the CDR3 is TGTGCCAGCAGCCCCTCCCCTCTAGGGGTCACAGATACGCAGTATTTT.

The CDR3 loop reads CASRPDRVYGYTF. The CDR3 nucleotides are TGTGCCAGCAGACCGGACAGGGTATATGGCTACACCTTC. The chain is built from TRBV7-9 and TRBJ1-2; 8 bases are a match to TRBD1. CDR3 length: 13 amino acids. The junction had 5 bases not matched to a gene; V was cut back by 6 bases and J by 5 bases. The germline V gene encodes CDR1 SEHNR and CDR2 FQNEAQ (reference sequence).

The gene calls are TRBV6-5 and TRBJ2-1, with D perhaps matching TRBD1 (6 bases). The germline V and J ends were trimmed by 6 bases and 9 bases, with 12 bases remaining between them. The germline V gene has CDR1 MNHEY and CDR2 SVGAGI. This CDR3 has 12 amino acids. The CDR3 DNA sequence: TGTGCCAGCAGAACAGGGTTGACTGAGCAGTTCTTC. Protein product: CASRTGLTEQFF.

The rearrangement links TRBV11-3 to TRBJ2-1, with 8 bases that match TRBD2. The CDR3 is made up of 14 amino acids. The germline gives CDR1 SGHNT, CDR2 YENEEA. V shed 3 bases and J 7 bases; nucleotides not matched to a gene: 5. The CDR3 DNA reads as TGTGCCAGCAGCTTTCAGCGGGAGTGGAATGAGCAGTTCTTC. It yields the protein CASSFQREWNEQFF.

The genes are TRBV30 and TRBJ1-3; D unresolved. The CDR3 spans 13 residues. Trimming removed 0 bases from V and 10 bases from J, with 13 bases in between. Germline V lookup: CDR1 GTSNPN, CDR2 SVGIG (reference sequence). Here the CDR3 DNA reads TGTGCCTGGAGTGTGCCACGGGTGGAGACCATATATTTT. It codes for CAWSVPRVETIYF. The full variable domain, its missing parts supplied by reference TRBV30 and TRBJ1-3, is SQTIHQWPATLVQPVGSPLSLECTVEGTSNPNLYWYRQAAGRGLQLLFYSVGIGQISSEVPQNLSASRPQDRQFILSSKKLLLSDSGFYLCAWSVPRVETIYFGEGSWLTVV.

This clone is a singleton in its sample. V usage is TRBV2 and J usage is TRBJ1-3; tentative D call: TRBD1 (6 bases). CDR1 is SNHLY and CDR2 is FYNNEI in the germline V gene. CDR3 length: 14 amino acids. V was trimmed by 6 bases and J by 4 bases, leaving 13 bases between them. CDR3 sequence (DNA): TGTGCCAGCAGGGAGAGTACAGGGGGAAACACCATATATTTT. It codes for CASRESTGGNTIYF.

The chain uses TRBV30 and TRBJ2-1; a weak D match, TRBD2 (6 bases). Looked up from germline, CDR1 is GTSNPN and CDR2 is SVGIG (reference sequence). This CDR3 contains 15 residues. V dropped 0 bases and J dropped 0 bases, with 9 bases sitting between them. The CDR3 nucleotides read TGTGCCTGGAGTGTAGACGGGAGCTCCTACAATGAGCAGTTCTTC. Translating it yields CAWSVDGSSYNEQFF.

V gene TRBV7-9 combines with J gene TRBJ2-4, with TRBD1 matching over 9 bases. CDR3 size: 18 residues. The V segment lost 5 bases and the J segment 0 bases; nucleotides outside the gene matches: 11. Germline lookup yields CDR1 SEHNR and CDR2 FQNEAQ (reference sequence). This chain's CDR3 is CASSPRDREPLAKNIQYF. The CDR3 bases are TGTGCCAGCAGCCCCCGGGACAGGGAACCGTTAGCCAAAAACATTCAGTACTTC.

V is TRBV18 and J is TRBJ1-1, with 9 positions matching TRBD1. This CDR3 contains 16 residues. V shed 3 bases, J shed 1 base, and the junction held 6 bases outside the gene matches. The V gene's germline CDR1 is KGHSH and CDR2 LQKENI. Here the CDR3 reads CASSPGQGVSNTEAFF. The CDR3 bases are TGTGCCAGCTCACCGGGACAGGGTGTCTCGAACACTGAAGCTTTCTTT.

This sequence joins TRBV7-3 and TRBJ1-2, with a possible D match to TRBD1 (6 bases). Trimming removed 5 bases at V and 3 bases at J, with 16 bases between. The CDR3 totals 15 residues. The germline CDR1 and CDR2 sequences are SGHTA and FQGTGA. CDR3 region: CASSTTGPGDYGYTF. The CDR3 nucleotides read TGTGCCAGCAGCACGACAGGTCCTGGGGACTATGGCTACACCTTC.

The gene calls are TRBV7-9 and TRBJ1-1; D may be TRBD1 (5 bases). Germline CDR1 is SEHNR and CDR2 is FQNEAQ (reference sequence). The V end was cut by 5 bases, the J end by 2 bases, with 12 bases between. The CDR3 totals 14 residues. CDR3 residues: CASSPRVRNTEAFF. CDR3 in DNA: TGTGCCAGCAGCCCCAGGGTTAGAAACACTGAAGCTTTCTTT.

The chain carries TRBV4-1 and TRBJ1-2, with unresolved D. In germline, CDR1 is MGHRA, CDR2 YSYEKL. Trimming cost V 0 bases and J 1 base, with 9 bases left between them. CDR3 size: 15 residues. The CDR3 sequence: CASSQDEGSNYGYTF. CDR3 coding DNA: TGCGCCAGCAGCCAAGATGAGGGCAGTAACTATGGCTACACCTTC.

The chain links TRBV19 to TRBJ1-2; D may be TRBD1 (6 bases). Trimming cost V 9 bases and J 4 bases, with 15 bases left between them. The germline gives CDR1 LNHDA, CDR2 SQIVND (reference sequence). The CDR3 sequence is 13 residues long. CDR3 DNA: TGTGCCAGCCGAGGGGGTTCTTCCTATGGCTACACCTTC. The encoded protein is CASRGGSSYGYTF.

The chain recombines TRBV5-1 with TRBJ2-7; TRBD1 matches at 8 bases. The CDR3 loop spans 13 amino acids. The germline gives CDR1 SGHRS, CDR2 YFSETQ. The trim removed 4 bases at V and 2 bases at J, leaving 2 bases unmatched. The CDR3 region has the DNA TGCGCCAGCAGCACAGGGGGTCCCTACGAGCAGTACTTC. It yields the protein CASSTGGPYEQYF.

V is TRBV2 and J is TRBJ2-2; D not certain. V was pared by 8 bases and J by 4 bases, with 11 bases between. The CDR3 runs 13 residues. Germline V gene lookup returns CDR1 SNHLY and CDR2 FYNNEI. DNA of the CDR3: TGTGCCAGCTCATCTGGCCGCACCGGGGAGCTGTTTTTT. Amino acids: CASSSGRTGELFF.

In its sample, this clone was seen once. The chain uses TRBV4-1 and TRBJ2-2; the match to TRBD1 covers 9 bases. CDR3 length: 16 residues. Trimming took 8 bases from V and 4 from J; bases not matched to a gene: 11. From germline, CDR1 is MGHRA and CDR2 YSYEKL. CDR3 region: CASQGQGDLGTGELFF. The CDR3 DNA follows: TGCGCCAGCCAGGGACAGGGTGATCTTGGCACCGGGGAGCTGTTTTTT.

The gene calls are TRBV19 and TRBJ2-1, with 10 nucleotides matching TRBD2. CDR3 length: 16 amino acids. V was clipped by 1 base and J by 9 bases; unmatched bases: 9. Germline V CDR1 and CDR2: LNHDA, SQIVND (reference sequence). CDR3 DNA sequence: TGTGCCAGTAGTATAGTCAACCTAGCGGGAGTAGGTGAGCAGTTCTTC. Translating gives CASSIVNLAGVGEQFF. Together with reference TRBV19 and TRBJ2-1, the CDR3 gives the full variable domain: DGGITQSPKYLFRKEGQNVTLSCEQNLNHDAMYWYRQDPGQGLRLIYYSQIVNDFQKGDIAEGYSVSREKKESFPLTVTSAQKNPTAFYLCASSIVNLAGVGEQFFGPGTRLTVL.

Here the CDR3 reads CAWSRPGKGYTF. CDR3 coding DNA: TGTGCCTGGAGTCGGCCAGGGAAAGGCTACACCTTC. This sequence joins TRBV30 and TRBJ1-2, with D perhaps TRBD1 (5 bases). Germline-derived CDR1 and CDR2 are GTSNPN and SVGIG (reference sequence). This CDR3 spans 12 amino acids. V was shortened by 2 bases and J by 8 bases, with 12 bases between the two germline ends.

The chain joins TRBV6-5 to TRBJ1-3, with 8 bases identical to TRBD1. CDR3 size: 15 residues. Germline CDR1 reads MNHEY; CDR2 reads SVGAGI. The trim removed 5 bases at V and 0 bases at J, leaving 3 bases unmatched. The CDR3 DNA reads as TGTGCCAGCAGTACCAGGGGGCCCTCTGGAAACACCATATATTTT. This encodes CASSTRGPSGNTIYF.